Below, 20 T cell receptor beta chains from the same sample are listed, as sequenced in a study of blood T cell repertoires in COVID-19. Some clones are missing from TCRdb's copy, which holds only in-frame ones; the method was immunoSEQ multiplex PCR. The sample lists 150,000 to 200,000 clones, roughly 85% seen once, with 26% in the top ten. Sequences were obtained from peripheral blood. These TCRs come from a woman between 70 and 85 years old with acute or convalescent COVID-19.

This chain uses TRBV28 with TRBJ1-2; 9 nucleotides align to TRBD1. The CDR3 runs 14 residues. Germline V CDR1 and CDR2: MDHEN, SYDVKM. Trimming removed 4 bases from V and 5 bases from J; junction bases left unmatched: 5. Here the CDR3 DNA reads TGTGCCAGCAGTTCCGGGACAGGGTTTTATGGCTACACCTTC. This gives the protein CASSSGTGFYGYTF.

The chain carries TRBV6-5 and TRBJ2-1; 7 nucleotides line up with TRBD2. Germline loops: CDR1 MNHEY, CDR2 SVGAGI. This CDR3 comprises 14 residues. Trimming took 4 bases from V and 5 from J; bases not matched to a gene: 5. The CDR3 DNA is TGTGCCAGCAGTTGGAGCGGGACGGACAATGAGCAGTTCTTC. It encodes CASSWSGTDNEQFF.

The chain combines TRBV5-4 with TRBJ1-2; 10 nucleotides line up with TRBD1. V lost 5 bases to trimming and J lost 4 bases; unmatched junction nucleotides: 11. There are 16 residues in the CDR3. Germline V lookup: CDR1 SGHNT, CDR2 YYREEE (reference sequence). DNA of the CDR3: TGTGCCAGCAGATCCGGGACAGGGGAGGTGCGCTATGGCTACACCTTC. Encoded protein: CASRSGTGEVRYGYTF.

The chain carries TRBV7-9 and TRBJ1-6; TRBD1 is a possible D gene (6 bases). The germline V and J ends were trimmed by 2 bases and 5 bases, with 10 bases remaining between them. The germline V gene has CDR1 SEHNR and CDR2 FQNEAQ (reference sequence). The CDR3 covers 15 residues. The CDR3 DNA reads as TGTGCCAGCAGCTTAATGGACAGTGATAATTCACCCCTCCACTTT. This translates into CASSLMDSDNSPLHF. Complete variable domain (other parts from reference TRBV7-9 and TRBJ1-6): DTGVSQNPRHKITKRGQNVTFRCDPISEHNRLYWYRQTLGQGPEFLTYFQNEAQLEKSRLLSDRFSAERPKGSFSTLEIQRTEQGDSAMYLCASSLMDSDNSPLHFGNGTRLTVT.

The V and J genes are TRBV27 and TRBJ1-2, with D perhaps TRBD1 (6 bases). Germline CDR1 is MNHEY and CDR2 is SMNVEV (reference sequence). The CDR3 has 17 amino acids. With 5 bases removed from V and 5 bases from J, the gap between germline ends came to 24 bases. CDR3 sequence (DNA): TGTGCCAGCAGTACCATACGGGGGGGGCAGTTAGAATATGGCTACACCTTC. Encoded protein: CASSTIRGGQLEYGYTF.

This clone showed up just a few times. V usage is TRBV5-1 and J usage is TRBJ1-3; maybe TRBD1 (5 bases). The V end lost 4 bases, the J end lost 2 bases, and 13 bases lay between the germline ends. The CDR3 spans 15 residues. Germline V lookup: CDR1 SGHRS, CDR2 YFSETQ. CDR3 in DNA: TGCGCCAGCAGCGTCTCCAGGGAGGCTGGAAACACCATATATTTT. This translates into CASSVSREAGNTIYF.

The DNA of the CDR3 is TGTGCCTGGAAACGTTCTGGGACTCCATCTATCCAAGATACGCAGTATTTT. Its translation: CAWKRSGTPSIQDTQYF. The V call is TRBV30, the J call TRBJ2-3; D perhaps matches TRBD2 (6 bases). The V gene's germline CDR1 is GTSNPN and CDR2 SVGIG (reference sequence). The V gene lost 4 bases and the J gene lost 5 bases, with 25 bases spanning the gap. The CDR3 covers 17 residues.

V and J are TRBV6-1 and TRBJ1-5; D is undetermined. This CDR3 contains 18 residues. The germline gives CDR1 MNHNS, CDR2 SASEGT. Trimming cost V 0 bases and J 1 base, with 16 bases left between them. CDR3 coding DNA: TGTGCCAGCAGTGAAGCGCAGGTTCGCCTTTTGAGCAATCAGCCCCAGCATTTT. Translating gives CASSEAQVRLLSNQPQHF.

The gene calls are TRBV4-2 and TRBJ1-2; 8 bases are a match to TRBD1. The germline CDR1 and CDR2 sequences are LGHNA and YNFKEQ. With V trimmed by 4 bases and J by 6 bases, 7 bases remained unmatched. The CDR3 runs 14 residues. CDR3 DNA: TGTGCCAGCAGCCCCGGACAGGGTTACGATGGCTACACCTTC. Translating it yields CASSPGQGYDGYTF.

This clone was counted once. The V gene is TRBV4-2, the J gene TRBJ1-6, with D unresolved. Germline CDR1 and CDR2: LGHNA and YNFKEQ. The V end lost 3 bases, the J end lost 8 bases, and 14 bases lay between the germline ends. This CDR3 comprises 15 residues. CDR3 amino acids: CASSQTMEGHSPLHF. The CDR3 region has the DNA TGTGCCAGCAGCCAGACGATGGAGGGCCATTCACCCCTCCACTTT.

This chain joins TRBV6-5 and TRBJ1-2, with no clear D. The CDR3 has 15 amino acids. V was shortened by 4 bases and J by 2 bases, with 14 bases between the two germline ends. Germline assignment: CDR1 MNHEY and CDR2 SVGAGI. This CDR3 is CASSSSRSVNYGYTF. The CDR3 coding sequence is TGTGCCAGCAGTTCCTCCCGCAGCGTCAACTATGGCTACACCTTC.

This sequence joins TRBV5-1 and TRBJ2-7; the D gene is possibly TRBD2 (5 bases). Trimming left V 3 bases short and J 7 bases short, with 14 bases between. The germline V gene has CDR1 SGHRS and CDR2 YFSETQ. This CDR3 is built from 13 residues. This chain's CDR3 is CASSSGSSGEQYF. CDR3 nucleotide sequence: TGCGCCAGCAGCTCTGGGTCCTCGGGGGAGCAGTACTTC.

CDR3 sequence: CASGGPTYEQYF. The DNA for the CDR3 is TGTGCCAGCGGCGGTCCCACCTACGAGCAGTACTTC. The gene calls are TRBV12-3 or TRBV12-4 and TRBJ2-7; D remains unclear. This CDR3 has 12 residues. Trimming shortened V by 8 bases and J by 2 bases, and 10 bases separated the two germline ends.

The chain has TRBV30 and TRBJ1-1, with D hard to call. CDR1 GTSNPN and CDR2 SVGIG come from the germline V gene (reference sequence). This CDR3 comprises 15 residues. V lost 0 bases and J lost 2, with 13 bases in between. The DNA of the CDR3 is TGTGCCTGGAGTGTACGGTGGCGGCGCAACACTGAAGCTTTCTTT. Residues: CAWSVRWRRNTEAFF.

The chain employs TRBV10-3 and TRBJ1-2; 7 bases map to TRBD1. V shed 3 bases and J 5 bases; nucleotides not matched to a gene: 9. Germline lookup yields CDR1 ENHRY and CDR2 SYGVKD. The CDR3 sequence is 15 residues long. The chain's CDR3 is CAISDRVGGIYGYTF. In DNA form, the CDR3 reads TGTGCCATCAGTGACCGGGTAGGGGGCATTTATGGCTACACCTTC.

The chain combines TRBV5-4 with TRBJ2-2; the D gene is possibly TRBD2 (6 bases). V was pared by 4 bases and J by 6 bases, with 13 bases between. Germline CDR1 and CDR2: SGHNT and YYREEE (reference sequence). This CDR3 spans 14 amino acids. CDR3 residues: CASSPQTSAGELFF. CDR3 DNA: TGTGCCAGCAGCCCACAGACTAGTGCCGGGGAGCTGTTTTTT.

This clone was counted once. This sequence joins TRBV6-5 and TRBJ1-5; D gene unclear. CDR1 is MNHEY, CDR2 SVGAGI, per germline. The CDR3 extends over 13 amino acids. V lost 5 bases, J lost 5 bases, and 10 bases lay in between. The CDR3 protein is CASSPRTDQPQHF. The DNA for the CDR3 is TGTGCCAGCAGTCCTAGGACTGATCAGCCCCAGCATTTT.

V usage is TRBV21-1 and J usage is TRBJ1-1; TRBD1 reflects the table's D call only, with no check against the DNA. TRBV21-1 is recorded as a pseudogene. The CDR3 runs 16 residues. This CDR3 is CASSKGQGVHDTEAFF. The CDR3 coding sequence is TGTGCCAGCAGCAAGGGACAGGGGGTGCATGACACTGAAGCTTTCTTT.

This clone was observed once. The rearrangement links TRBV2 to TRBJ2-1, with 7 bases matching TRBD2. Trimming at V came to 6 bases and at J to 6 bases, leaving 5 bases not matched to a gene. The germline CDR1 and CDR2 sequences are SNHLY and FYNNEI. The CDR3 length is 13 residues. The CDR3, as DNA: TGTGCCAGCAGGTGGGTAGCGGGCAATGAGCAGTTCTTC. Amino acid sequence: CASRWVAGNEQFF.

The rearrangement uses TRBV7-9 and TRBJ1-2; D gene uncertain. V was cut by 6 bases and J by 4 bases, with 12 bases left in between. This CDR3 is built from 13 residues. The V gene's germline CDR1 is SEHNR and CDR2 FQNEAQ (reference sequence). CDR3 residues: CASSTAAGYGYTF. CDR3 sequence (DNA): TGTGCCAGCAGTACCGCAGCGGGCTATGGCTACACCTTC.